These 27 T cell receptor beta chains were sequenced from one sample in a study of T cell repertoires in cytomegalovirus infection. Their antigens remain unidentified. TCRdb itself ran the reads through MiXCR, one entry per CDR3 protein. This sample yields roughly 180,000 distinct CDR3 sequences, of which approximately 21% are seen a single time; roughly 27% belongs to the top ten. The sample was CD8+ T cells from cultured PBMCs, taken from culture after CMV antigen stimulation. The receptors originated from a human donor in good health (CMV status not recorded). Some clones in this sample may be carry-over from other donors' samples.

This clonotype was counted only a few times. This sequence joins TRBV28 and TRBJ1-4, with D possibly TRBD1 on 6 matching bases. The V end was cut by 6 bases, the J end by 5 bases, with 22 bases between. The germline V gene has CDR1 MDHEN and CDR2 SYDVKM. CDR3 length: 17 residues. Here the CDR3 DNA reads TGTGCCAGCAGCGTGACCCTTTCAATGAGGGGGAATGAAAAACTGTTTTTT. It is translated as CASSVTLSMRGNEKLFF.

This clonotype occurred many times. The J gene is TRBJ2-1, the V gene TRBV7-8; D call uncertain. There are 16 residues in the CDR3. CDR1 and CDR2 (germline): SGHVS, FQNEAQ. Trimming took off 2 bases at V and 4 bases at J, with 15 bases between the two ends. In DNA form, the CDR3 reads TGTGCCAGCAGCTTACAACCCACCGCCCGTTACAATGAGCAGTTCTTC. This encodes CASSLQPTARYNEQFF.

This clonotype turned up a few times. This sequence joins TRBV7-8 and TRBJ1-5, with a possible D match to TRBD1 (5 bases). The CDR3 extends over 12 amino acids. CDR1 is SGHVS, CDR2 FQNEAQ, per germline. V was pared by 6 bases and J by 6 bases, with 9 bases between. The DNA for the CDR3 is TGTGCCAGCAGTACCGGGGGTCAGCCCCAGCATTTT. It encodes CASSTGGQPQHF.

This clonotype occurred a few times. The J gene is TRBJ2-2, the V gene TRBV11-2; no clear D. CDR1 is SGHAT and CDR2 is FQNNGV in the germline V gene. The length of the CDR3 is 15 residues. The ends were cut back, 4 bases at V and 6 bases at J, with 15 bases in the middle. The CDR3 DNA sequence: TGTGCCAGCAGCTCTCTCTTGCTTGGGTCCGGGGAGCTGTTTTTT. Its translation: CASSSLLLGSGELFF. Looking up the rest from reference TRBV11-2 and TRBJ2-2 gives the full variable domain: EAGVAQSPRYKIIEKRQSVAFWCNPISGHATLYWYQQILGQGPKLLIQFQNNGVVDDSQLPKDRFSAERLKGVDSTLKIQPAKLEDSAVYLCASSSLLLGSGELFFGEGSRLTVL.

The rearrangement links TRBV6-1 to TRBJ2-5; D not certain. The CDR3 consists of 13 residues. Per germline, CDR1 MNHNS and CDR2 SASEGT. Deletions cut 1 base from V and 2 bases from J, with 5 bases between. CDR3 residues: CASSEVWQETQYF. For the CDR3, the DNA is TGTGCCAGCAGTGAAGTCTGGCAAGAGACCCAGTACTTC.

The rearrangement links TRBV7-6 to TRBJ1-5; D is unclear. V lost 5 bases and J 3 bases, leaving 17 bases between the germline ends. This CDR3 is 16 amino acids long. CDR1 and CDR2 (germline): SGHVS, FNYEAQ. CDR3 sequence (DNA): TGTGCCAGCAGCCCTAGCCCAACGGGTTTCAATCAGCCCCAGCATTTT. Translating gives CASSPSPTGFNQPQHF.

This clonotype has a handful of counts. V gene TRBV7-4 combines with J gene TRBJ1-1; TRBD1 matches at 8 bases. The junction had 3 bases not matched to a gene; V was cut back by 6 bases and J by 0 bases. Germline CDR1 and CDR2: SGHVT and SQSDAQ. The CDR3 spans 14 residues. The CDR3 DNA reads as TGTGCCAGCAGGCGACAGGGGATGAACACTGAAGCTTTCTTT. Translation gives CASRRQGMNTEAFF.

This clonotype was seen only a few times. CDR3: CASSLLAVGDTQYF. CDR3 DNA sequence: TGTGCCAGCAGTTTACTCGCGGTTGGCGATACGCAGTATTTT. V is TRBV12-3 or TRBV12-4 and J is TRBJ2-3, with D uncertain. V lost 2 bases to trimming and J lost 6 bases, with 12 bases between them. The CDR3 sequence is 14 residues long.

This clonotype was counted many times. The V and J genes are TRBV4-3 and TRBJ1-6; a possible D gene is TRBD1 (5 bases). Germline CDR1 LGHNA, CDR2 YSLEER. Trimming cost V 0 bases and J 11 bases, with 14 bases left between them. This CDR3 has 15 residues. The CDR3 bases are TGCGCCAGCAGCCAAGATCGGGACGACCCGACACCCCTCCACTTT. Translation gives CASSQDRDDPTPLHF.

The sample holds a few counts of this clonotype. The CDR3 DNA reads TGTGCCAGCAGGACACAGGGAACCGGGGAGCTGTTTTTT. This sequence encodes CASRTQGTGELFF. The chain recombines TRBV12-3 or TRBV12-4 with TRBJ2-2, with a tentative D call TRBD1 (6 bases). CDR3 size: 13 residues. V was shortened by 6 bases and J by 5 bases, with 10 bases between the two germline ends.

This clonotype was picked up a small number of times. V usage is TRBV7-9 and J usage is TRBJ2-3, with D perhaps matching TRBD1 or TRBD2 (5 bases each). The V end was cut by 5 bases, the J end by 0 bases, with 15 bases between. CDR1 is SEHNR and CDR2 is FQNEAQ in the germline V gene (reference sequence). This CDR3 comprises 16 residues. CDR3 amino acids: CASSPRRGVSTDTQYF. CDR3 coding DNA: TGTGCCAGCAGCCCCCGTCGGGGCGTCAGCACAGATACGCAGTATTTT.

Only a few counts were recorded for this clonotype. V is TRBV5-5 and J is TRBJ2-6; possibly TRBD1 for D (6 bases). V was pared by 1 base and J by 0 bases, with 17 bases between. The germline gives CDR1 SGHKS, CDR2 YYEKEE (reference sequence). CDR3 length equals 19 residues. CDR3 nucleotides: TGTGCCAGCAGCTTGAACAGGGCAAACTCTATCTCTGGGGCCAACGTCCTGACTTTC. Its protein product is CASSLNRANSISGANVLTF. The complete variable domain, with remaining parts taken from reference TRBV5-5 and TRBJ2-6, reads DAGVTQSPTHLIKTRGQQVTLRCSPISGHKSVSWYQQVLGQGPQFIFQYYEKEERGRGNFPDRFSARQFPNYSSELNVNALLLGDSALYLCASSLNRANSISGANVLTFGAGSRLTVL.

This clonotype occurred a few times. The V call is TRBV7-2, the J call TRBJ2-3; D possibly matches TRBD1 or TRBD2 (5 bases each). V shed 5 bases and J shed 0 bases, with 18 bases lying between them. Germline V CDR1 and CDR2: SGHTA, FQGNSA. The CDR3 length is 17 residues. CDR3 sequence reads: CASSPRDDRVSTDTQYF. The CDR3 DNA is TGTGCCAGCAGCCCACGGGACGACAGAGTCAGCACAGATACGCAGTATTTT.

This clonotype was seen many times. The rearrangement links TRBV7-8 to TRBJ1-5, with 10 bases aligning to TRBD1. J gave up 1 base and V 1 base, and 1 base lay outside the gene matches. Germline CDR1 is SGHVS and CDR2 is FQNEAQ. This CDR3 region has 16 residues. The CDR3 nucleotides read TGTGCCAGCAGCTTAGAGGGACAGGGGAGCAATCAGCCCCAGCATTTT. As protein: CASSLEGQGSNQPQHF.

This clonotype appeared a few times. This chain connects TRBV5-5 to TRBJ2-7, with D perhaps TRBD2 (5 bases). This CDR3 has 14 residues. The ends were cut back, 0 bases at V and 3 bases at J, with 10 bases in the middle. The germline V gene encodes CDR1 SGHKS and CDR2 YYEKEE (reference sequence). The CDR3 reads CASSLAGSGYEQYF. The CDR3 nucleotides read TGTGCCAGCAGCTTGGCGGGAAGCGGCTACGAGCAGTACTTC.

This clonotype showed up just a few times. The genes are TRBV7-6 and TRBJ1-2; D gene unclear. The CDR3 runs 13 residues. The germline V gene encodes CDR1 SGHVS and CDR2 FNYEAQ. Trimming pared 1 base from V and 8 bases from J, leaving 11 bases between. The CDR3 spells CASSLEPDEGYTF. The CDR3, as DNA: TGTGCCAGCAGCTTAGAGCCAGACGAAGGCTACACCTTC.

V usage is TRBV7-2 and J usage is TRBJ2-7, with 9 bases aligning to TRBD2. The CDR3 consists of 14 residues. V dropped 3 bases and J dropped 0; count of bases not matched to a gene: 0. Germline CDR1 and CDR2: SGHTA and FQGNSA. The CDR3 DNA reads TGTGCCAGCAGCTTTAGCGGGGGCTCCTACGAGCAGTACTTC. Translation gives CASSFSGGSYEQYF. The entire variable domain, with the rest obtained from reference TRBV7-2 and TRBJ2-7, is as follows: GAGVSQSPSNKVTEKGKDVELRCDPISGHTALYWYRQSLGQGLEFLIYFQGNSAPDKSGLPSDRFSAERTGGSVSTLTIQRTQQEDSAVYLCASSFSGGSYEQYFGPGTRLTVT.

The chain has TRBV7-2 and TRBJ1-5; maybe TRBD1 (6 bases). Trimming pared 3 bases from V and 6 bases from J, leaving 21 bases between. CDR1 and CDR2 from the germline V gene are SGHTA and FQGNSA. There are 17 residues in the CDR3. The CDR3 reads CASSLGQEGGFFQPQHF. CDR3 DNA: TGTGCCAGCAGCTTGGGTCAGGAGGGGGGGTTTTTTCAGCCCCAGCATTTT.

The chain employs TRBV12-3 or TRBV12-4 and TRBJ1-4, with D maybe TRBD1 (5 bases). V lost 2 bases, J lost 4 bases, and 8 bases lay in between. This CDR3 is 14 amino acids long. CDR3 nucleotide sequence: TGTGCCAGCAGTTTACAGGGATATAATGAAAAACTGTTTTTT. Translated: CASSLQGYNEKLFF.

In this sample, this clonotype turned up a few times. The chain carries TRBV7-2 and TRBJ2-3; D might be TRBD2 (5 bases). The V gene lost 4 bases and the J gene lost 0 bases, with 14 bases spanning the gap. The CDR3 is 16 residues long. Germline CDR1 reads SGHTA; CDR2 reads FQGNSA. CDR3 DNA: TGTGCCAGCAGCTCCCCCTCTAGCCAGAGCACAGATACGCAGTATTTT. Residues: CASSSPSSQSTDTQYF. Using reference TRBV7-2 and TRBJ2-3 for the parts outside the CDR3, the full variable domain is GAGVSQSPSNKVTEKGKDVELRCDPISGHTALYWYRQSLGQGLEFLIYFQGNSAPDKSGLPSDRFSAERTGGSVSTLTIQRTQQEDSAVYLCASSSPSSQSTDTQYFGPGTRLTVL.

The chain combines TRBV6-6 with TRBJ2-1; TRBD2 is a possible D gene (5 bases). This CDR3 is built from 12 residues. Trimming took 5 bases from V and 10 from J, leaving 12 bases between them. Per germline, CDR1 MNHNY and CDR2 SVGAGI (reference sequence). Written as DNA, the CDR3 is TGTGCCAGCAGTGACACAACTAGAGAGCAGTTCTTC. It yields the protein CASSDTTREQFF.

This clonotype has more than one count but fewer than ten. The J gene is TRBJ2-3, the V gene TRBV6-5; D gene uncertain. Trimming removed 1 base from V and 0 bases from J, with 8 bases in between. The CDR3 consists of 15 residues. The V gene's germline CDR1 is MNHEY and CDR2 SVGAGI. In DNA form, the CDR3 reads TGTGCCAGCAGTTACTTATCTACTAGCACAGATACGCAGTATTTT. It encodes CASSYLSTSTDTQYF.

This clonotype has only a few counts. The CDR3 reads CASRSLSEAKNIQYF. CDR3 DNA: TGTGCCAGTAGATCTCTTAGTGAAGCCAAAAACATTCAGTACTTC. The rearrangement links TRBV19 to TRBJ2-4; D remains unclear. V was clipped by 6 bases and J by 0 bases, with 12 bases between them. The length of the CDR3 is 15 residues. Germline V gives CDR1 LNHDA, CDR2 SQIVND (reference sequence).

This clonotype was counted a few times. The CDR3 DNA reads as TGTGCCAGCAGCCGCAGGGGACTAAGCTCCTACAATGAGCAGTTCTTC. It codes for CASSRRGLSSYNEQFF. V usage is TRBV11-2 and J usage is TRBJ2-1, with a tentative D call TRBD2 (7 bases). The CDR3 is 16 amino acids. CDR1 SGHAT and CDR2 FQNNGV come from the germline V gene. The V and J ends lost 5 bases and 0 bases respectively, with 14 bases between them. The entire variable domain, with the rest obtained from reference TRBV11-2 and TRBJ2-1, is as follows: EAGVAQSPRYKIIEKRQSVAFWCNPISGHATLYWYQQILGQGPKLLIQFQNNGVVDDSQLPKDRFSAERLKGVDSTLKIQPAKLEDSAVYLCASSRRGLSSYNEQFFGPGTRLTVL.

This chain joins TRBV30 and TRBJ1-4; a weak D match, TRBD1 (6 bases). V lost 1 base to trimming and J lost 0 bases, with 21 bases between them. CDR1 and CDR2 (germline): GTSNPN, SVGIG (reference sequence). This CDR3 has 19 amino acids. The CDR3 nucleotides read TGTGCCTGGAGTGCCAGGGACGCCGGAGAGGGGGCAACTAATGAAAAACTGTTTTTT. Translating gives CAWSARDAGEGATNEKLFF.

The V gene is TRBV7-2, the J gene TRBJ1-1; weak D call: TRBD1 (6 bases). Germline CDR1 and CDR2: SGHTA and FQGNSA. The CDR3 has 15 amino acids. V was pared by 4 bases and J by 1 base, with 13 bases between. The CDR3 spells CASSSSGARNTEAFF. In nucleotides, the CDR3 is TGTGCCAGCAGCTCTTCGGGGGCGCGGAACACTGAAGCTTTCTTT.

This chain links TRBV6-5 with TRBJ2-1; tentatively, D is TRBD1 or TRBD2 (5 bases each). This CDR3 contains 13 residues. CDR1 is MNHEY, CDR2 SVGAGI, per germline. V was clipped by 11 bases and J by 2 bases, with 13 bases between them. This chain's CDR3 is CAGSSGPYNEQFF. CDR3 DNA sequence: TGTGCCGGCTCCTCGGGACCCTACAATGAGCAGTTCTTC.